The next 13 T cell receptor beta chains were all read from a single sample in a study of response to subunit inactivated influenza vaccine. TCRdb reprocessed the RT-PCR reads with MiXCR, giving one entry per CDR3 protein. Here the sample spans 430,000 or so distinct CDR3 sequences, about 10% being singletons. The sequenced sample was PBMCs from blood, obtained about 40 days after vaccination. The receptors come from a man in his fifties or sixties who received an inactivated influenza vaccine.

This chain links TRBV12-3 or TRBV12-4 with TRBJ2-1, with 7 bases that match TRBD1. With 5 bases clipped from V and 9 bases from J, the junction kept 7 bases outside the gene matches. This CDR3 region has 13 residues. CDR3 coding DNA: TGTGCCAGCAGTCCCCAGACAGGGTTTGAGCAGTTCTTC. Residues: CASSPQTGFEQFF.

Many counts were recorded for this clonotype. V gene TRBV12-3 or TRBV12-4 combines with J gene TRBJ2-2, with D unresolved. The CDR3 contains 11 residues. V lost 3 bases to trimming and J lost 9 bases, with 5 bases between them. This chain's CDR3 is CASSFSWELFF. The CDR3 DNA reads as TGTGCCAGCAGTTTTAGCTGGGAGCTGTTTTTT.

This clonotype was observed a few times. The chain recombines TRBV9 with TRBJ2-1; tentative D call: TRBD2 (5 bases). The CDR3 is 12 amino acids. Germline lookup yields CDR1 SGDLS and CDR2 YYNGEE. The V end was cut by 3 bases, the J end by 10 bases, with 11 bases between. Here the CDR3 reads CASSGTKREQFF. The CDR3 DNA sequence: TGTGCCAGCAGCGGGACGAAGCGGGAGCAGTTCTTC. Full variable domain (rest looked up from reference TRBV9 and TRBJ2-1): DSGVTQTPKHLITATGQRVTLRCSPRSGDLSVYWYQQSLDQGLQFLIQYYNGEERAKGNILERFSAQQFPDLHSELNLSSLELGDSALYFCASSGTKREQFFGPGTRLTVL.

The chain has TRBV7-2 and TRBJ2-5; TRBD2 is a possible D gene (5 bases). The CDR3 consists of 15 residues. Trimming removed 3 bases at V and 5 bases at J, with 16 bases between. CDR1 is SGHTA, CDR2 FQGNSA, per germline. DNA for the CDR3: TGTGCCAGCAGCTTGAGCGGCTCCGCCTGGGAGACCCAGTACTTC. Translating gives CASSLSGSAWETQYF.

The CDR3 region has the DNA TGTGCCAGCAGCGTAGGCACCAGCGGGAGCCCCTACAATGAGCAGTTCTTC. Its translation: CASSVGTSGSPYNEQFF. V usage is TRBV9 and J usage is TRBJ2-1; 8 nucleotides align to TRBD2. Germline-derived CDR1 and CDR2 are SGDLS and YYNGEE. The J segment lost 2 bases and the V segment lost 0 bases, leaving 7 bases of the junction unmatched. This CDR3 contains 17 residues.

This chain connects TRBV20-1 to TRBJ2-3; D is unclear. Trimming stripped 6 bases from V and 2 bases from J, with 15 bases between. CDR3 length: 14 residues. Germline-derived CDR1 and CDR2 are DFQATT and SNEGSKA (reference sequence). The CDR3 DNA follows: TGCAGTGCCTTGGCTGATTTTGTCACAGATACGCAGTATTTT. Its protein is CSALADFVTDTQYF.

This clonotype showed up just a few times. V usage is TRBV15 and J usage is TRBJ2-1; D remains unclear. V lost 3 bases and J lost 5, with 14 bases in between. Germline V gives CDR1 LNHNV, CDR2 YYDKDF (reference sequence). The CDR3 loop spans 15 amino acids. The CDR3 DNA reads TGTGCCACCAGCAGCCGAACAACAGTTAACAATGAGCAGTTCTTC. Translating it yields CATSSRTTVNNEQFF.

In the case of this clonotype: The junction differs from germline at one of its ends, possibly a read error. The chain couples TRBV5-1 to TRBJ2-3, with unresolved D. Germline V gene lookup returns CDR1 SGHRS and CDR2 YFSETQ. The CDR3 totals 12 residues. The DNA of the CDR3 is TGTGCCTCCAGCCTGGATGGGGATACGCAGTATTTT. Translation gives CASSLDGDTQYF. The full variable domain, with the rest looked up from reference TRBV5-1 and TRBJ2-3, is KAGVTQTPRYLIKTRGQQVTLSCSPISGHRSVSWYQQTPGQGLQFLFEYFSETQRNKGNFPGRFSGRQFSNSRSEMNVSTLELGDSALYLCASSLDGDTQYFGPGTRLTVL.

This sequence joins TRBV20-1 and TRBJ2-2; TRBD2 matches at 9 bases. Germline CDR1 DFQATT, CDR2 SNEGSKA (reference sequence). Trimming at V came to 5 bases and at J to 7 bases, leaving 8 bases not matched to a gene. This CDR3 is built from 14 residues. CDR3 amino acids: CSAPGTSPSGELFF. As DNA, the CDR3 is TGCAGTGCTCCCGGGACTAGCCCTAGCGGGGAGCTGTTTTTT.

This clonotype was seen many times. As DNA, the CDR3 is TGTGCCAGCAGTTTTGGGGGGGGCCCTAATGAAAAACTGTTTTTT. Protein product: CASSFGGGPNEKLFF. The chain employs TRBV12-3 or TRBV12-4 and TRBJ1-4, with a weak D call TRBD1 (6 bases). The CDR3 runs 15 residues. Trimming cost V 3 bases and J 3 bases, with 11 bases left between them.

This clonotype was detected only a few times. The chain combines TRBV27 with TRBJ1-6; tentatively, D is TRBD1 (6 bases). V was pared by 6 bases and J by 10 bases, with 13 bases between. The CDR3 extends over 13 amino acids. Germline assignment: CDR1 MNHEY and CDR2 SMNVEV (reference sequence). The CDR3 DNA follows: TGTGCCAGCAGGTCGGACAGTAGGTCACCCCTCCACTTT. It translates to CASRSDSRSPLHF.

This clonotype was found a few times. The V call is TRBV6-5, the J call TRBJ1-1, with 7 bases that match TRBD1. Germline CDR1 MNHEY, CDR2 SVGAGI. V was clipped by 2 bases and J by 4 bases; unmatched bases: 7. CDR3 length equals 15 residues. DNA for the CDR3: TGTGCCAGCAGTTACGAGTGGCAGGGGGGCACTGAAGCTTTCTTT. Its protein product is CASSYEWQGGTEAFF.

The rearrangement links TRBV7-6 to TRBJ2-7; 8 bases are a match to TRBD2. The junction had 7 bases not matched to a gene; V was cut back by 5 bases and J by 4 bases. The CDR3 runs to 14 residues. The germline CDR1 and CDR2 sequences are SGHVS and FNYEAQ. Here the CDR3 reads CASSPVGGGYEQYF. The CDR3 DNA reads TGTGCCAGCAGCCCCGTCGGGGGGGGGTACGAGCAGTACTTC.